The 4 T cell receptor beta chains below come from one sample, sequenced in a study of blood T cell repertoires in COVID-19. The table came from immunoSEQ multiplex PCR; TCRdb's copy has only in-frame clones and leaves some out. The sample carries fewer than 250,000 clones, roughly 85% recorded once. Sequencing input: PBMCs or T cells enriched from blood (not recorded which). The origin of the receptors is a woman aged 35 to 49 who had been exposed to COVID-19.

V is TRBV27 and J is TRBJ2-6; D may be TRBD2 (5 bases). The CDR3 length is 15 residues. Trimming shortened V by 5 bases and J by 8 bases, and 16 bases separated the two germline ends. Germline CDR1 and CDR2: MNHEY and SMNVEV (reference sequence). The CDR3 DNA follows: TGTGCCAGCAGTCCGGGTAGCGTTCTTACCAACGTCCTGACTTTC. Protein: CASSPGSVLTNVLTF.

The V call is TRBV3-1 (or the pseudogene TRBV3-2), the J call TRBJ1-2, with D tentatively TRBD1 (6 bases). V was shortened by 4 bases and J by 2 bases, with 14 bases between the two germline ends. The V gene's germline CDR1 is LGHDT and CDR2 YNNKEL (reference sequence). This CDR3 has 15 amino acids. CDR3 loop: CASSRGTSPNYGYTF. The CDR3 nucleotides read TGTGCCAGCAGCCGTGGGACATCCCCCAACTATGGCTACACCTTC.

DNA of the CDR3: TGTGCCAGCAGCCAACAGAACCCCTATGGCTACACCTTC. Translating it yields CASSQQNPYGYTF. The chain links TRBV3-1 (or the pseudogene TRBV3-2) to TRBJ1-2, with unresolved D. Germline CDR1 and CDR2: LGHDT and YNNKEL (reference sequence). CDR3 length: 13 residues. The V and J ends lost 2 bases and 4 bases respectively, with 8 bases between them.

Details on this clone: No conserved phenylalanine or tryptophan ends this CDR3, so it is likely a read error. Because the CDR3's place on the DNA is in doubt, the DNA is left out and the CDR3 is given as listed by TCRdb. The rearrangement joins TRBV5-1 to TRBJ1-6; the table's D gene call, TRBD1, was not cross checked with the DNA. Germline values: CDR1 SGHRS, CDR2 YFSETQ. Counting both end residues, the CDR3 totals 8 amino acids. Here the CDR3 reads CASSLSRR.